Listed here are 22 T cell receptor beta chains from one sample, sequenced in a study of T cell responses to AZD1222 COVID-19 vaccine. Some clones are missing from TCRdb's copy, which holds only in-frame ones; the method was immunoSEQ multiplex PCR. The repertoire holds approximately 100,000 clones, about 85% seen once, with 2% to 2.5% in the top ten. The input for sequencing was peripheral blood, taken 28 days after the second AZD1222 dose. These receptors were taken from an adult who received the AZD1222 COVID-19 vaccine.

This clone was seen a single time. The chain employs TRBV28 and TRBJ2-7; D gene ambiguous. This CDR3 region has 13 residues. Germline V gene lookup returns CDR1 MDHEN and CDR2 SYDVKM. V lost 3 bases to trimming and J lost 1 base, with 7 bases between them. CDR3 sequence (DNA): TGTGCCAGCAGTTTCGGGTCGTCCTACGAGCAGTACTTC. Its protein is CASSFGSSYEQYF.

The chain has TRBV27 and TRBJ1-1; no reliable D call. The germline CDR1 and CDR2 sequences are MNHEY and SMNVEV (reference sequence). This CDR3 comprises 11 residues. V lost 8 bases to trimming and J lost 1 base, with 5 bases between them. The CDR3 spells CASATNTEAFF. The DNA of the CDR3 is TGTGCCAGCGCAACGAACACTGAAGCTTTCTTT.

The CDR3 loop reads CASSLGQRNTEAFF. As DNA, the CDR3 is TGTGCCAGCAGCCTGGGACAGAGGAACACTGAAGCTTTCTTT. This sequence joins TRBV7-9 and TRBJ1-1, with 7 bases aligning to TRBD1. Germline CDR1 and CDR2: SEHNR and FQNEAQ (reference sequence). The CDR3 has 14 amino acids. The V gene end was trimmed by 5 bases and the J gene end by 1 base; junction bases not matched to a gene: 4.

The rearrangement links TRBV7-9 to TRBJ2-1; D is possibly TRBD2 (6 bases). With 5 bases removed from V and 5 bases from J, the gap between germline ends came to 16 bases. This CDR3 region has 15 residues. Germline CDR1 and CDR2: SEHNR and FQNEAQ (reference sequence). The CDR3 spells CASSIGGQGDNEQFF. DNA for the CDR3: TGTGCCAGCAGCATCGGAGGGCAGGGCGACAATGAGCAGTTCTTC.

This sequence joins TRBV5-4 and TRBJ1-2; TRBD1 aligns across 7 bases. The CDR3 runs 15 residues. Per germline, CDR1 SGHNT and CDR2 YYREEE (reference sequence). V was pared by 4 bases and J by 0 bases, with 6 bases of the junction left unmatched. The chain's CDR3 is CASSLSGTANYGYTF. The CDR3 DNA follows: TGTGCCAGCAGCCTAAGCGGGACAGCTAACTATGGCTACACCTTC.

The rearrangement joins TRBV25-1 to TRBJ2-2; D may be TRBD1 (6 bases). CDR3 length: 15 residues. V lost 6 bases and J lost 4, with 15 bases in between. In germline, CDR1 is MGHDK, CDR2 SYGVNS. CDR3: CASRPGTMSTGELFF. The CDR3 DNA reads TGTGCCAGCAGACCCGGGACAATGAGCACCGGGGAGCTGTTTTTT.

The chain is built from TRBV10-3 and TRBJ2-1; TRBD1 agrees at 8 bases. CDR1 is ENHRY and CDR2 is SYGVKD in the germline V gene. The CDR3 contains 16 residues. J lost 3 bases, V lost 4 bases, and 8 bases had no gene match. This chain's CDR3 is CAISVVRDRHYNEQFF. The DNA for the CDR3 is TGTGCCATCAGTGTAGTCCGGGACAGGCACTACAATGAGCAGTTCTTC.

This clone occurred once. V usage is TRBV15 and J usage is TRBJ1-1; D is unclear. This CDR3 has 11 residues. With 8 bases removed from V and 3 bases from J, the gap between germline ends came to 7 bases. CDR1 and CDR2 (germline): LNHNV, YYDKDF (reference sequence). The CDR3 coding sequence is TGTGCCACCCGCCGGCACACTGAAGCTTTCTTT. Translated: CATRRHTEAFF.

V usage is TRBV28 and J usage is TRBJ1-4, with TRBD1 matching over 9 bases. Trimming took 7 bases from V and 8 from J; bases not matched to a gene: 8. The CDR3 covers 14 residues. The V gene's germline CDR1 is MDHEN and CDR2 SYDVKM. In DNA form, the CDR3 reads TGTGCCAGCATCTCACAGGGGGCACGGGAAAAACTGTTTTTT. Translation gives CASISQGAREKLFF. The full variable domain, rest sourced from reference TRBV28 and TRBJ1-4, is DVKVTQSSRYLVKRTGEKVFLECVQDMDHENMFWYRQDPGLGLRLIYFSYDVKMKEKGDIPEGYSVSREKKERFSLILESASTNQTSMYLCASISQGAREKLFFGSGTQLSVL.

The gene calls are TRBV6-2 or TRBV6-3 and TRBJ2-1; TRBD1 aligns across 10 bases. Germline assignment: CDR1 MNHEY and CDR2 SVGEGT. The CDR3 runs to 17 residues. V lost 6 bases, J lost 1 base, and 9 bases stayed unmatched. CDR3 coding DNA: TGTGCCAGCAGCCATCCGGGACAGGGGAGGTCCTACAATGAGCAGTTCTTC. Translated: CASSHPGQGRSYNEQFF.

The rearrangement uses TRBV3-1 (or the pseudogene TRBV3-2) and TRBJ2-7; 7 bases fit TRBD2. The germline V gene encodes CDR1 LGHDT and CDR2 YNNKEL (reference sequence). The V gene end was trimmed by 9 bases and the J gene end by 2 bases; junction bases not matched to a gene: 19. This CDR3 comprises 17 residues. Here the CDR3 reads CARGGIRPVRLPYEQYF. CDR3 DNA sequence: TGTGCCAGGGGGGGGATTCGACCCGTCCGATTGCCCTACGAGCAGTACTTC.

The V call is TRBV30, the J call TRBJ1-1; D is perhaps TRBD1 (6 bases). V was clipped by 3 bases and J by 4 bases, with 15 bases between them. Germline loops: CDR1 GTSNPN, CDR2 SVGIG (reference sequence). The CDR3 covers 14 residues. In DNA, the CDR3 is TGTGCCTGGAGACCCACAGGGTGGGGCACTGAAGCTTTCTTT. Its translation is CAWRPTGWGTEAFF.

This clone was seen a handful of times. The CDR3 here is CSVAVTGIGNTIYF. In DNA, the CDR3 is TGCAGCGTTGCTGTGACAGGGATTGGAAACACCATATATTTT. V and J are TRBV29-1 and TRBJ1-3; 7 nucleotides agree with TRBD1. CDR3 length equals 14 residues. Trimming cost V 4 bases and J 3 bases; bases outside gene matches: 6. The germline gives CDR1 SQVTM, CDR2 ANQGSEA. The full variable domain, its missing parts supplied by reference TRBV29-1 and TRBJ1-3, is SAVISQKPSRDICQRGTSLTIQCQVDSQVTMMFWYRQQPGQSLTLIATANQGSEATYESGFVIDKFPISRPNLTFSTLTVSNMSPEDSSIYLCSVAVTGIGNTIYFGEGSWLTVV.

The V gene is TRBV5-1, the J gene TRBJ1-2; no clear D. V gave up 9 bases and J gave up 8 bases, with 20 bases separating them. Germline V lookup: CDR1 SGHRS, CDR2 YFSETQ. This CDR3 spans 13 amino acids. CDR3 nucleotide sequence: TGCGCCAAACATGTAAGCCGCGATTGGGGCTACACCTTC. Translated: CAKHVSRDWGYTF.

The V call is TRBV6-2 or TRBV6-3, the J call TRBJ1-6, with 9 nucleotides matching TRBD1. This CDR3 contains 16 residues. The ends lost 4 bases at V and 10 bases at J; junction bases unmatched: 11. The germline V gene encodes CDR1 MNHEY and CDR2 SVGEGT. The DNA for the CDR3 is TGTGCCAGCAGTTTAGCTGGACAGGGGATTCGATCACCCCTCCACTTT. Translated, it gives CASSLAGQGIRSPLHF.

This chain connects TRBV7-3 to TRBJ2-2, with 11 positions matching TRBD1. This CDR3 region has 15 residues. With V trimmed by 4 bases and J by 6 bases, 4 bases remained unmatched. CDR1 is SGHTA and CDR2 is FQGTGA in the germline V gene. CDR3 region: CASSSGQGAAGELFF. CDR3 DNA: TGTGCCAGCAGCTCAGGACAGGGGGCTGCCGGGGAGCTGTTTTTT.

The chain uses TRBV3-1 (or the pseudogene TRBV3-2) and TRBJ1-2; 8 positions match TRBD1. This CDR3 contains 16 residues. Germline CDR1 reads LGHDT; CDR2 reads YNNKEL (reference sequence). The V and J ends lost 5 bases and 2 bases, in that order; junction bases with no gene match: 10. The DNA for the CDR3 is TGTGCCAGCAGCGCCTCCGGGACAGGTGCCAACTATGGCTACACCTTC. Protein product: CASSASGTGANYGYTF.

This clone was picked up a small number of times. CDR3 coding DNA: TGTGCCAGCAGCTTCGACGGGGCTCCCTATGGCTACACCTTC. Translated, it gives CASSFDGAPYGYTF. The genes are TRBV7-9 and TRBJ1-2; D might be TRBD1 (5 bases). This CDR3 is 14 amino acids long. Germline lookup yields CDR1 SEHNR and CDR2 FQNEAQ (reference sequence). Deletions cut 3 bases from V and 4 bases from J, with 12 bases between.

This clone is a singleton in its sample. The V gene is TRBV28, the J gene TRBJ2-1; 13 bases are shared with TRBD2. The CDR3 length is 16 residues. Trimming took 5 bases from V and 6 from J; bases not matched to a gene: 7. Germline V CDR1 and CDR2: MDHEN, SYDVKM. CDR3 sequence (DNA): TGTGCCAGCAGTCGGACTAGCGGGAGTTTAGCCAATGAGCAGTTCTTC. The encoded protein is CASSRTSGSLANEQFF.

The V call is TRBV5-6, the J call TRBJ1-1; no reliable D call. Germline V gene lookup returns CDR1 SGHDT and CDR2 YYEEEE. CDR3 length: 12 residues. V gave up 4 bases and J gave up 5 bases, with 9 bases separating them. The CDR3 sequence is CASSLGDTEAFF. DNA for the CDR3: TGTGCCAGCAGCCTGGGCGATACTGAAGCTTTCTTT.

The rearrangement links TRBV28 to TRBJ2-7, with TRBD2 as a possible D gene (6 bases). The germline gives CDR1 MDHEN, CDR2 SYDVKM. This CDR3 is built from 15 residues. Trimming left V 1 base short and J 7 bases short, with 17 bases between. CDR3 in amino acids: CASSLSRILGLEQYF. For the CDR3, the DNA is TGTGCCAGCAGTTTATCCCGGATTCTTGGACTAGAGCAGTACTTC.

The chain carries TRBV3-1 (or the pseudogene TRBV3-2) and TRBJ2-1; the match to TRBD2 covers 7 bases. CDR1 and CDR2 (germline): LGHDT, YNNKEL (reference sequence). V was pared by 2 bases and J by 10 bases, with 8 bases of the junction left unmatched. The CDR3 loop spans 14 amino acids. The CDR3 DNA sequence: TGTGCCAGCAGCCAACAGGCCCTAGCGGAGGAGCAGTTCTTC. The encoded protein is CASSQQALAEEQFF.